This T cell receptor beta chain is from a study of tumor and adjacent non-tumor tissue in lung cancer. Study-wide context: Histology: about twelve adenocarcinoma, a couple of squamous cell carcinoma, 1 small cell lung cancer. Broader study findings: Compared with tumor, normal lung showed significantly lower TCR diversity.

CDR3 size: 10 residues. The germline V gene has CDR1 DFQATT and CDR2 SNEGSKA (reference sequence). RNA was extracted from bulk tissue without any cell sorting. Three rounds of nested PCR, following a modified ARM-PCR protocol, produced the TCRbeta library. TCRdb analysed the multiplex PCR reads with MiXCR anew, one entry per CDR3 protein. The repertoire holds approximately 79,000 distinct CDR3 sequences, with around three fifths as singletons. Many counts were recorded for this clonotype. Its specificity is unknown. One end of the junction fails to match germline, which may point to a read error. The V call is TRBV20-1, the J call TRBJ2-7, with TRBD2 identical over 9 bases. This TCR was recovered from a man between 70 and 80 years old with non-small cell lung cancer. Sequenced input: lung tumor tissue. CDR3 sequence reads: CSAGREGVDF. Here the CDR3 DNA reads TGCAGTGCAGGGCGGGAGGGTGTAGACTTC.